These T cell receptor beta chains were read from a single sample in a study of beta chain features in type 1 diabetes. Clones were read by immunoSEQ multiplex PCR, and TCRdb kept only the in-frame ones, dropping some. Of around 600,000 clones listed, around 12% are singletons. Sequenced input: naive CD4+ T cells from blood. The receptors originated from a man aged 30 to 39 with type 1 diabetes. Each CDR3 is given with its conserved first and last residue. D genes are given only for firm matches. Clone size, where shown, is once, few, many, or a class for clones that have expanded.

>TRBV20-1|NA|TRBJ2-7|few
CSGSGAYEQYF
TGCAGTGGGAGCGGAGCCTACGAGCAGTACTTC
>TRBV5-1|TRBD1|TRBJ2-2|NA
CASSPGQEHTGELFF
TGCGCCAGCAGCCCGGGACAGGAGCACACCGGGGAGCTGTTTTTT
>TRBV28|TRBD1|TRBJ1-4|NA
CATAGTGEEKLFF
TGTGCTACCGCCGGGACAGGGGAAGAAAAACTGTTTTTT
>TRBV7-2|NA|TRBJ2-1|few
CASSPRTVNEQFF
TGTGCCAGCAGCCCTCGGACTGTGAATGAGCAGTTCTTC
>TRBV9|NA|TRBJ1-1|few
CASSAGLGAPSGTEAFF
TGTGCCAGCAGCGCGGGATTGGGGGCTCCCTCAGGCACTGAAGCTTTCTTT
>TRBV29-1|TRBD1|TRBJ1-2|few
CSVYRGLGYTF
TGCAGCGTCTACAGGGGTCTCGGCTACACCTTC
>TRBV7-9|TRBD1|TRBJ2-7|NA
CASSLRTGPSYEQYF
TGTGCCAGCAGCTTAAGGACAGGGCCGTCCTACGAGCAGTACTTC
>TRBV29-1|TRBD1|TRBJ1-1|NA
CSVDETGANTEAFF
TGCAGCGTTGATGAGACAGGGGCGAACACTGAAGCTTTCTTT
>TRBV7-6|TRBD2|TRBJ2-1|few
CASSITGTSDNEQFF
TGTGCCAGCAGCATAACCGGGACTAGCGACAATGAGCAGTTCTTC
>TRBV12-5|TRBD2|TRBJ2-3|NA
CASGPIAGATDTQYF
TGTGCTAGTGGTCCCATAGCGGGGGCTACAGATACGCAGTATTTT
>TRBV27|NA|TRBJ1-2|few
CASSKVGGLNYGYTF
TGTGCCAGCAGTAAGGTGGGCGGATTAAACTATGGCTACACCTTC
>TRBV29-1|NA|TRBJ2-3|few
CSVGHTQYF
TGCAGCGTGGGCCATACGCAGTATTTT
>TRBV29-1|NA|TRBJ2-7|few
CSVEDRPGSYEQYF
TGCAGCGTTGAAGACAGGCCTGGCTCCTACGAGCAGTACTTC
>TRBV30|NA|TRBJ2-7|NA
CAWKRTTYEQYF
TGTGCCTGGAAGAGGACCACCTACGAGCAGTACTTC
>TRBV27|TRBD1|TRBJ2-7|NA
CASSSTGPEQYF
TGTGCCAGCAGCTCGACAGGGCCCGAGCAGTACTTC
>TRBV5-1|NA|TRBJ2-5|few
CASSLFSGSNFQETQYF
TGCGCCAGCAGCTTGTTTTCAGGGAGCAACTTCCAAGAGACCCAGTACTTC
>TRBV29-1|TRBD1|TRBJ2-1|few
CSVDGRVGQGAYNEQFF
TGCAGCGTTGACGGCAGGGTAGGACAGGGCGCCTACAATGAGCAGTTCTTC
>TRBV4-3|NA|TRBJ2-1|few
CASSLPGVAYNEQFF
TGCGCCAGCAGCCTCCCCGGGGTGGCCTACAATGAGCAGTTCTTC